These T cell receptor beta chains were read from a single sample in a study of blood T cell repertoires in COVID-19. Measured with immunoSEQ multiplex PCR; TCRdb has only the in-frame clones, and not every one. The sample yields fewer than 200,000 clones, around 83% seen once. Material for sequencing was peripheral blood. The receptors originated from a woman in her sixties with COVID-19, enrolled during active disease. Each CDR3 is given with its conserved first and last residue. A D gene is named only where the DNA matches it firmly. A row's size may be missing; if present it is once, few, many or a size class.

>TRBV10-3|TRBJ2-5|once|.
CAISRGAGETQYF
TGTGCCATCAGCAGGGGGGCTGGAGAGACCCAGTACTTC
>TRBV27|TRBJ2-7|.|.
CASSFQPRHEQYF
TGTGCCAGCAGTTTCCAGCCCAGGCACGAGCAGTACTTC
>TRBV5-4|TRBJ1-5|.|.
CASSRDGVSGVNQPQHF
TGTGCCAGCAGCCGCGATGGGGTCTCGGGGGTTAATCAGCCCCAGCATTTT
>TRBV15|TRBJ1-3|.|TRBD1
CATSRDGTGIINTIYF
TGTGCCACCAGCAGAGATGGGACAGGGATAATAAACACCATATATTTT
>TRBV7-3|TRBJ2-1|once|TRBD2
CASSLTPLAGGNEQFF
TGTGCCAGCAGCTTAACACCACTAGCGGGTGGCAATGAGCAGTTCTTC
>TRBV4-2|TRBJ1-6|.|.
CASRTDYNSPLHF
TGTGCCAGCCGGACAGATTATAATTCACCCCTCCACTTT
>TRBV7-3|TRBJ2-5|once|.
CASSLSPGLGETQYF
TGTGCCAGCAGCTTAAGTCCGGGTCTGGGTGAGACCCAGTACTTC
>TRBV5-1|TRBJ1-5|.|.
CASSLDGNQPQHF
TGCGCCAGCAGCTTGGACGGGAATCAGCCCCAGCATTTT
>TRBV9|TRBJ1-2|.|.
CASSAQGSSNGYTF
TGTGCCAGCAGCGCCCAAGGGAGTTCAAATGGCTACACCTTC
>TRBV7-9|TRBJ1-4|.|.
CASSLVGGGEKLFF
TGTGCCAGCAGCTTAGTAGGAGGAGGCGAAAAACTGTTTTTT
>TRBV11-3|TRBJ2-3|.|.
CASRPPPGHTSTDTQYF
TGTGCCAGCAGACCCCCCCCGGGACACACAAGCACAGATACGCAGTATTTT
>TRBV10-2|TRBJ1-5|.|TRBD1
CASKTGTVNQPQHF
TGCGCCAGCAAAACCGGGACAGTCAATCAGCCCCAGCATTTT
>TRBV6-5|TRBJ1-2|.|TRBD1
CASTLGQGGGYTF
TGTGCCAGCACTCTCGGACAGGGTGGTGGCTACACCTTC
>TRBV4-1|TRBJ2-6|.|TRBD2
CASSQDTSGRYSGANVLTF
TGCGCCAGCAGCCAAGATACTAGCGGGAGATACTCTGGGGCCAACGTCCTGACTTTC
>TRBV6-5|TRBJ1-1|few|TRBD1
CASSYSSAGGHTEAFF
TGTGCCAGCAGTTACTCGAGCGCAGGGGGACACACTGAAGCTTTCTTT
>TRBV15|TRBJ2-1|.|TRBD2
CATSRDLGSGGYNEQFF
TGTGCCACCAGCAGAGATCTCGGTAGCGGGGGGTACAATGAGCAGTTCTTC
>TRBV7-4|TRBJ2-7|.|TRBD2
CASSASGSYEQYF
TGTGCCAGCAGTGCTAGCGGGTCGTACGAGCAGTACTTC
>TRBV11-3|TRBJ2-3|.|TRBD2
CASSLDGRGTDTQYF
TGTGCCAGCAGCTTGGACGGGAGGGGAACAGATACGCAGTATTTT